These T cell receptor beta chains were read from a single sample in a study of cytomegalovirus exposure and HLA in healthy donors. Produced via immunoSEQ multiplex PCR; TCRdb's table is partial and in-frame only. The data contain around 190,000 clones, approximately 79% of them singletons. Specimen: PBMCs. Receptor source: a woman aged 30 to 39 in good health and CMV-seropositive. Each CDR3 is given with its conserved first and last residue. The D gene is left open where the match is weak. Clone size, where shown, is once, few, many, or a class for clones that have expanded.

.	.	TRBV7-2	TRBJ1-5	TGTGCCAGCAGCTTAGCCTCGAGCCAGCCCCAGCATTTT	CASSLASSQPQHF
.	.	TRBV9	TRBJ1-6	TGTGCCAGCAGTCCAGGGAATTCACCCCTCCACTTT	CASSPGNSPLHF
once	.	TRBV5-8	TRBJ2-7	TGTGCCAGCAGGAAGTGGACTGCGAACTACGAGCAGTACTTC	CASRKWTANYEQYF
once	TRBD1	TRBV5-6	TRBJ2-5	TGTGCCAGCAGCTGGGGACAGGGATACCAAGAGACCCAGTACTTC	CASSWGQGYQETQYF
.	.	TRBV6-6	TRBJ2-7	TGTGCCAGCAGCCGAGCATTCGCGCAGCAGTACTTC	CASSRAFAQQYF
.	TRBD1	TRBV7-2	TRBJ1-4	TGTGCCAGCAGAACCGGGACAGGGGGTGAAAAACTGTTTTTT	CASRTGTGGEKLFF
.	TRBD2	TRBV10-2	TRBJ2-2	TGCGCCAGCAGCCCCTATCGGGGGGGGCTAGGGGCGATCCGGGAGCTGTTTTTT	CASSPYRGGLGAIRELFF
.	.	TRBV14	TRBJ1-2	TGTGCCAGCAGCTGGACTTCTAACTATGGCTACACCTTC	CASSWTSNYGYTF
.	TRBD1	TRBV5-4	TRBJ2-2	TGTGCCAGCAGCCAGTTACCGGGACAGGGGGCATACACCGGGGAGCTGTTTTTT	CASSQLPGQGAYTGELFF
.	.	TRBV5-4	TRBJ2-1	TGTGCCAGCAGCTCCATACTCTCCTACAATGAGCAGTTCTTC	CASSSILSYNEQFF
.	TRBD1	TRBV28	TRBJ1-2	TGTGCCAGCAGTTTAAGGGGGCAAGGCTATGGCTACACCTTC	CASSLRGQGYGYTF
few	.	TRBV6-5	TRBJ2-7	TGTGCCAGCAGTTATCTCACAGGGGGGGTGTACGAGCAGTACTTC	CASSYLTGGVYEQYF
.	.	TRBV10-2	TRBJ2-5	TGCGCCAGCAGTCTGACAGGGATGCCCAGGGGGGAGCAGTACTTC	CASSLTGMPRGEQYF
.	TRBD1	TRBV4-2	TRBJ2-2	TGTGCCAGCAGCCAAGTGTGGGACAGGAGGGCCGGGGAGCTGTTTTTT	CASSQVWDRRAGELFF
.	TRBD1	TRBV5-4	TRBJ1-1	TGTGCCAGCAGCCCCCAGGGACAGCGACTCCGTCTAGGGGAAGCTTTCTTT	CASSPQGQRLRLGEAFF
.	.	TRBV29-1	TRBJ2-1	TGCAGCGACACACGGGGAGATGAGCAGTTCTTC	CSDTRGDEQFF
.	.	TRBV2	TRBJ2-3	TGTGCCAGCAGTGATGGCAGGGCGCCAAGCACAGATACGCAGTATTTT	CASSDGRAPSTDTQYF
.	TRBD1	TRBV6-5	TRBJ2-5	TGTGCCAGCAGTCGACAGGGGGCGCGAGAGACCCAGTACTTC	CASSRQGARETQYF
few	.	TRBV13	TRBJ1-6	TGTGCCAGCAGCTCCTTAGCCACAAAACCGGGAGCCAGGCGTTCACCCCTCCACTTT	CASSSLATKPGARRSPLHF
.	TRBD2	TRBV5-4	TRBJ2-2	TGTGCCAGCAGCTACGGCAGTCGCGGGGGGGCCGGGGAGCTGTTTTTT	CASSYGSRGGAGELFF
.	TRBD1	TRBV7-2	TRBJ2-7	TGTGCCAGCAGCCCAACCGGGACAGGGGGTTACGAGCAGTACTTC	CASSPTGTGGYEQYF
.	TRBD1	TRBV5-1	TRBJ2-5	TGCGCCAGCAGAAAAACTATCTCGACAGGGAGAGAGACCCAGTACTTC	CASRKTISTGRETQYF
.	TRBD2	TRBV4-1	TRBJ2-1	TGCGCCAGCAGCGCCCTCAGCGGGGGGCCAAGGAATGAGCAGTTCTTC	CASSALSGGPRNEQFF
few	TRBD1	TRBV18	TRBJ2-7	TGTGCCAGCTCACCAAGGACAGGGGGCTACGAGCAGTACTTC	CASSPRTGGYEQYF
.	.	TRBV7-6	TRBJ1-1	TGTGCCAGCAGCTTCCGCGATGTGTCTAACCTCCATGAAGCTTTCTTT	CASSFRDVSNLHEAFF
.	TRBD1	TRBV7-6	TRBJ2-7	TGTGCCAGCAGCTTAAGAGGCGGGACAGGTTCCTACGAGCAGTACTTC	CASSLRGGTGSYEQYF
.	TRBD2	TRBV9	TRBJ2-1	TGTGCCAGCAGCATCAGCGGGGGGGGTTACAATGAGCAGTTCTTC	CASSISGGGYNEQFF
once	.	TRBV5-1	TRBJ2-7	TGCGCCAGCAGCGGCACAGAGTCCTACGAGCAGTACTTC	CASSGTESYEQYF
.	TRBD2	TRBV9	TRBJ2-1	TGTGCCAGCAGCCCAAAGTGGACTAGCGCGTACAATGAGCAGTTCTTC	CASSPKWTSAYNEQFF
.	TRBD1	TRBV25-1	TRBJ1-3	TGTGCCAGCAGTGAACGACAGGGAGCAAGAAACACCATATATTTT	CASSERQGARNTIYF
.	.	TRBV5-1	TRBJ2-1	TGCGCCAGCAGCCCTACCGGGGGATTGTACAATGAGCAGTTCTTC	CASSPTGGLYNEQFF
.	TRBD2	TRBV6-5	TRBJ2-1	TGTGCCAGCAGTTCAGAACTAGCGGCGGCCCGACAGTTCTTC	CASSSELAAARQFF
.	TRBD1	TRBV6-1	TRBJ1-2	TGTGCCAGCAGTGAAACCTCGGACAGGCCCGCCTATGGCTACACCTTC	CASSETSDRPAYGYTF
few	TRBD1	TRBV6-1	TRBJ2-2	TGTGCCAGCAGTGAAAAACCGGGACAGGGGGCTGGGGAGCTGTTTTTT	CASSEKPGQGAGELFF
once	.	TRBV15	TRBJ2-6	TGTGCCACGGAACAGGGTTCCCCTGGGGCCAACGTCCTGACTTTC	CATEQGSPGANVLTF
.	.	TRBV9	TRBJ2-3	TGTGCCAGCAGCGTAGCAGGAAGGACAACAGATACGCAGTATTTT	CASSVAGRTTDTQYF
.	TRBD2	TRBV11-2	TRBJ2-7	TGTGCCAGCAGCCCTCCAAGGGCTAGCGGGGGCTACGAGCAGTACTTC	CASSPPRASGGYEQYF
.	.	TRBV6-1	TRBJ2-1	TGTGCCAGCAGTGACGACTTCTACAATGAGCAGTTCTTC	CASSDDFYNEQFF
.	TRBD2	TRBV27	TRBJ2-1	TGTGCCAGCAGTCCCGGGACTAGCGGGTGGAATGAGCAGTTCTTC	CASSPGTSGWNEQFF
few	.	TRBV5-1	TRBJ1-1	TGCGCCAGCGTGGGGGACACCGCGGGTACTGAAGCTTTCTTT	CASVGDTAGTEAFF
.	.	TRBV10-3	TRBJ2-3	TGTGCCATCAGTGAGGATTGGGAGGTCACAGATACGCAGTATTTT	CAISEDWEVTDTQYF
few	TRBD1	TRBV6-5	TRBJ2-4	TGTGCCAGCTCTGTCTCTGGGACAGCCATCAACATTCAGTACTTC	CASSVSGTAINIQYF
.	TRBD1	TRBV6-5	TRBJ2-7	TGTGCCAGCAGTGGACAGGGTATGGGATTTTACGAGCAGTACTTC	CASSGQGMGFYEQYF
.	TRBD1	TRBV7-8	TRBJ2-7	TGTGCCAGCACCAAGCCCGGGACAGGCGAATCCTACGAGCAGTACTTC	CASTKPGTGESYEQYF
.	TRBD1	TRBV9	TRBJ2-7	TGTGCCAGCAGCGTAGCAGGGGGCAAGGACGAGCAGTACTTC	CASSVAGGKDEQYF
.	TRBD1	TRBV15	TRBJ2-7	TGTGCCACCAGCAGGGACAGGGGCTACGAGCAGTACTTC	CATSRDRGYEQYF
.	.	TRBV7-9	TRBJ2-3	TGTGCCAGCGCCCTCCCGGGGGAGTATACGCAGTATTTT	CASALPGEYTQYF
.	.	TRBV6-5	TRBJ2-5	TGTGCCAGCAGTACCCAGGGGCTTAGAGAGACCCAGTACTTC	CASSTQGLRETQYF
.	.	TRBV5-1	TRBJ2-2	TGCGCCACCTCTACAGGGTCGAACACCGGGGAGCTGTTTTTT	CATSTGSNTGELFF
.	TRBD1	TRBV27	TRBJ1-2	TGTGCCAGCAGTTTAATGACCCGACAGGGGGCAAGGTATGGCTACACCTTC	CASSLMTRQGARYGYTF
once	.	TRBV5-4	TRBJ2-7	TGTGCCAGCAGCTCGTCGACAGAGGCCTACGAGCAGTACTTC	CASSSSTEAYEQYF
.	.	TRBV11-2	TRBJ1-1	TGTGCCAGCAGCTTAGGGGCCAGAAGAGAAGCTTTCTTT	CASSLGARREAFF
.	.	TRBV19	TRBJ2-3	TGTGCCAGTAGATCCGGGTCCCAGGGGTTTCCAGATACGCAGTATTTT	CASRSGSQGFPDTQYF
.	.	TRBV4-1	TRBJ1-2	TGCGCCAGCAGCTCACGGCCCCCGGGTTACTATGGCTACACCTTC	CASSSRPPGYYGYTF
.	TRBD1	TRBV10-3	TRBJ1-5	TGTGCCATCAGGACGGACAGGGACGCGGATCAGCCCCAGCATTTT	CAIRTDRDADQPQHF
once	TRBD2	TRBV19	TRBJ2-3	TGTGCCAGTAGTATGGTACTAGCGGTTTTCACAGATACGCAGTATTTT	CASSMVLAVFTDTQYF
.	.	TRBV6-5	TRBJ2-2	TGTGCCAGCAGTCCCTCGGCCGGGGAGCTGTTTTTT	CASSPSAGELFF
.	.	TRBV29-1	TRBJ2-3	TGCAGCGTTCCTCCCCGGGGGATTTGGGATACGCAGTATTTT	CSVPPRGIWDTQYF
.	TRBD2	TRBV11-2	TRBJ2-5	TGTGCCAGCAGCTCCCTGTCGGGGGGAGAGACCCAGTACTTC	CASSSLSGGETQYF